This TCR beta chain was recorded in a study of T cells in localized non-small cell lung cancer. Study results and limitations: With higher T cell density in blood came longer overall survival.

This clone has only a few counts. Its cognate antigen is unknown. Produced via immunoSEQ multiplex PCR; TCRdb's table is partial and in-frame only. The data contain around 2,000 clones, just under 30% of them singletons. With V trimmed by 6 bases and J by 5 bases, 23 bases remained unmatched. Germline V gives CDR1 SNHLY, CDR2 FYNNEI. The CDR3 length is 20 residues. Source: normal lung tissue next to the tumor, taken before any cancer treatment. The V and J genes are TRBV2 and TRBJ2-1; TRBD1 agrees at 9 bases. This clonotype was obtained from a man aged 40-75 years with stage I lung adenocarcinoma. CDR3 loop: CASSPKPGQGGEHTHNEQFF. The CDR3 region has the DNA TGTGCCAGCAGCCCAAAACCGGGACAGGGAGGGGAACACACACACAATGAGCAGTTCTTC.